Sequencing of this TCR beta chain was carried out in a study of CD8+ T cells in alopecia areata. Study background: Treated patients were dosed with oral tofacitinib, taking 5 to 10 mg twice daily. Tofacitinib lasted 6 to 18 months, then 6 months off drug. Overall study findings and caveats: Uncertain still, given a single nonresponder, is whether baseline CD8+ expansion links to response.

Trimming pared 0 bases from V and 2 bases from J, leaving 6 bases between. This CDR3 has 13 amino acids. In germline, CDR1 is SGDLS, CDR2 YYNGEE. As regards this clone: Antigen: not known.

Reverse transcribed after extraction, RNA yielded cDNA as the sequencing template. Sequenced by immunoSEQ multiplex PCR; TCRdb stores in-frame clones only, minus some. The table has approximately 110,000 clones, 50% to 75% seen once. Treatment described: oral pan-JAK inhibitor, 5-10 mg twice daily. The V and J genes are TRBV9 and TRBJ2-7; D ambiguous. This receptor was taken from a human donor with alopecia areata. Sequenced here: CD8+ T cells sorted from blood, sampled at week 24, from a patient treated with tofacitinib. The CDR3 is CASSVGLTYEQYF. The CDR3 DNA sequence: TGTGCCAGCAGCGTAGGTCTTACCTACGAGCAGTACTTC.